Each of the 16 T cell receptor beta chains below was sequenced from the same sample in a study of blood T cells in healthy people across ages. A second PCR of 7 to 11 cycles used a sample-barcoded 5' primer and a J-beta primer mix. Each CDR3 protein is one row after TCRdb ran MiXCR on the 5' RACE reads. Of 800,000 to 900,000 distinct CDR3 sequences in the sample, 62% were seen once. The sample comprised blood. These receptors all come from a man aged 25-45 years in good health.

This clonotype was counted between two and nine times. V is TRBV10-3 and J is TRBJ2-6; TRBD1 matches 7 bases. The CDR3 spans 14 residues. Germline lookup yields CDR1 ENHRY and CDR2 SYGVKD. The junction had 6 bases not matched to a gene; V was cut back by 11 bases and J by 2 bases. The CDR3 region has the DNA TGTGCCGCGACAGGGAACCCTGGGGCCAACGTCCTGACTTTC. This gives the protein CAATGNPGANVLTF.

The rearrangement uses TRBV7-9 and TRBJ2-4; 8 positions agree with TRBD1. Unmatched junction bases numbered 8, after V lost 1 base and J lost 3 bases. The CDR3 extends over 17 amino acids. Germline lookup yields CDR1 SEHNR and CDR2 FQNEAQ (reference sequence). CDR3 residues: CASSLDGRGQVKNIQYF. CDR3 DNA sequence: TGTGCCAGCAGCTTAGATGGCAGGGGGCAAGTCAAAAACATTCAGTACTTC. Complete variable domain (other parts from reference TRBV7-9 and TRBJ2-4): DTGVSQNPRHKITKRGQNVTFRCDPISEHNRLYWYRQTLGQGPEFLTYFQNEAQLEKSRLLSDRFSAERPKGSFSTLEIQRTEQGDSAMYLCASSLDGRGQVKNIQYFGAGTRLSVL.

The chain uses TRBV7-6 and TRBJ2-1, with 7 bases fitting TRBD1. This CDR3 is 16 amino acids long. CDR1 is SGHVS, CDR2 FNYEAQ, per germline. With 1 base clipped from V and 12 bases from J, the junction kept 15 bases outside the gene matches. The CDR3 region is CASSLGDSYYPTGQFF. The CDR3 DNA reads as TGTGCCAGCAGCTTAGGGGACAGCTATTACCCCACAGGGCAGTTCTTC.

V and J are TRBV7-2 and TRBJ2-3, with D unclear. CDR1 is SGHTA, CDR2 FQGNSA, per germline. The CDR3 runs 12 residues. Trimming took off 6 bases at V and 4 bases at J, with 8 bases between the two ends. CDR3 nucleotides: TGTGCCAGCAGTAGACCGGCAGATACGCAGTATTTT. The encoded protein is CASSRPADTQYF.

The chain carries TRBV4-3 and TRBJ2-7; D remains unclear. The CDR3 is 14 amino acids. CDR1 is LGHNA, CDR2 YSLEER, per germline. V lost 1 base and J 6 bases, leaving 13 bases between the germline ends. In DNA form, the CDR3 reads TGCGCCAGCAGCCAAGTGGCAGGTGCTCGCGAGCAGTACTTC. Its translation is CASSQVAGAREQYF.

There are many counts of this clonotype. The chain links TRBV7-2 to TRBJ2-5, with D possibly being TRBD1 or TRBD2 (5 bases each). This CDR3 comprises 13 residues. Trimming took 6 bases from V and 3 from J, leaving 11 bases between them. The germline V gene has CDR1 SGHTA and CDR2 FQGNSA. The CDR3 is CASSPGTEETQYF. In DNA, the CDR3 is TGTGCCAGCAGTCCCGGGACGGAAGAGACCCAGTACTTC.

The rearrangement links TRBV6-5 to TRBJ2-7; D may be TRBD1 (6 bases). Germline lookup yields CDR1 MNHEY and CDR2 SVGAGI. Trimming shortened V by 9 bases and J by 5 bases, and 17 bases separated the two germline ends. This CDR3 has 13 residues. The CDR3 DNA sequence: TGTGCCAGTTTCCGAGTACAGGGTCACGAGCAGTACTTC. Translated: CASFRVQGHEQYF.

The V and J genes are TRBV20-1 and TRBJ1-2; no clear D. This CDR3 has 13 amino acids. Trimming took 3 bases from V and 3 from J, leaving 11 bases between them. CDR1 and CDR2 (germline): DFQATT, SNEGSKA (reference sequence). The CDR3 DNA is TGCAGTGCTAGCAAAGGAAGCGACTATGGCTACACCTTC. Residues: CSASKGSDYGYTF.

V is TRBV4-3 and J is TRBJ2-1, with D maybe TRBD1 (6 bases). CDR3 size: 16 residues. V was trimmed by 4 bases and J by 2 bases, leaving 15 bases between them. Per germline, CDR1 LGHNA and CDR2 YSLEER. The CDR3 protein is CASSRSPDSAYNEQFF. In DNA form, the CDR3 reads TGCGCCAGCAGCCGTTCACCGGACAGTGCCTACAATGAGCAGTTCTTC.

The CDR3 is CASSLLRGGYNEQFF. Here the CDR3 DNA reads TGTGCCAGCAGTTTACTGCGGGGGGGCTACAATGAGCAGTTCTTC. V gene TRBV27 combines with J gene TRBJ2-1; TRBD2 matches at 9 bases. The CDR3 is 15 residues long. After removal of 2 bases from V and 3 bases from J, the junction contained 2 bases not matched to a gene. Germline V gives CDR1 MNHEY, CDR2 SMNVEV (reference sequence).

This clonotype was detected only once. The genes are TRBV4-1 and TRBJ2-3, with D possibly TRBD2 on 6 matching bases. Trimming pared 6 bases from V and 6 bases from J, leaving 22 bases between. There are 16 residues in the CDR3. CDR1 is MGHRA and CDR2 is YSYEKL in the germline V gene. The CDR3, as DNA: TGCGCCAGCAGGTTGGGGACTCTAAGTGGTCCTGATACGCAGTATTTT. Translation gives CASRLGTLSGPDTQYF.

Of note for this clonotype: Germline is not matched at one junction end, which may reflect a read error. The chain recombines TRBV10-3 with TRBJ2-3, with 16 positions matching TRBD2. CDR3 length: 19 amino acids. Germline V gene data show CDR1 as ENHRY and CDR2 as SYGVKD. DNA for the CDR3: TGTGTCATCAGTGACCCGGTGGGGACTAGCGGGGGGGCAGATGATACGCAGTATTTT. It yields the protein CVISDPVGTSGGADDTQYF.

The chain combines TRBV10-3 with TRBJ2-7; D ambiguous. Germline CDR1 and CDR2: ENHRY and SYGVKD. The CDR3 sequence is 13 residues long. V was shortened by 3 bases and J by 3 bases, with 9 bases between the two germline ends. This CDR3 reads CAISEPPNYEQYF. CDR3 sequence (DNA): TGTGCCATCAGTGAACCCCCCAACTACGAGCAGTACTTC.

This chain uses TRBV6-5 with TRBJ2-7; D is perhaps TRBD1 (5 bases). CDR1 MNHEY and CDR2 SVGAGI come from the germline V gene. The ends were cut back, 5 bases at V and 1 base at J, with 12 bases in the middle. CDR3 size: 14 residues. The CDR3, as DNA: TGTGCCAGCAGTCCTTACAGGAGATCCTACGAGCAGTACTTC. It yields the protein CASSPYRRSYEQYF.

The chain combines TRBV18 with TRBJ1-5; no reliable D call. The CDR3 extends over 16 amino acids. Germline V lookup: CDR1 KGHSH, CDR2 LQKENI. Trimming pared 6 bases from V and 0 bases from J, leaving 15 bases between. The CDR3 bases are TGTGCCAGCTCCCAAGGGAGTTGGCATAGCAATCAGCCCCAGCATTTT. As protein: CASSQGSWHSNQPQHF.

The chain uses TRBV7-9 and TRBJ2-1; the match to TRBD1 covers 7 bases. CDR3 length equals 19 residues. The germline gives CDR1 SEHNR, CDR2 FQNEAQ (reference sequence). J lost 0 bases, V lost 0 bases, and 11 bases had no gene match. The CDR3 is CASSLALQGRQSSYNEQFF. The CDR3 DNA follows: TGTGCCAGCAGCTTAGCCTTACAGGGGCGGCAAAGCTCCTACAATGAGCAGTTCTTC.